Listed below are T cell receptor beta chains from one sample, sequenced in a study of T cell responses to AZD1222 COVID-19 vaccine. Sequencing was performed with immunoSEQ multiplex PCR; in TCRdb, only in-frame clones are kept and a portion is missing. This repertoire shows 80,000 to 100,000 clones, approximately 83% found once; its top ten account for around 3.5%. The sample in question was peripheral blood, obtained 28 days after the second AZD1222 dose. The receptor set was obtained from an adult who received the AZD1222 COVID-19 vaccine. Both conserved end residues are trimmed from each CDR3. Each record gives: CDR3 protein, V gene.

CDR3: ASSSRGSSGNTIY; V: TRBV11-2
CDR3: ASSLRTGSLSNQPQH; V: TRBV27
CDR3: ASSRAGRAVHEAF; V: TRBV11-2
CDR3: ASSLSRVYNQPQH; V: TRBV28
CDR3: ASSSTGGSNEKLF; V: TRBV5-1
CDR3: ASTMTIYNEQF; V: TRBV6-4
CDR3: ASSLLAGGNDYEQY; V: TRBV5-1
CDR3: ASSWDGYEQY; V: TRBV28
CDR3: ASRSGTANEKLF; V: TRBV28
CDR3: ASRLVGPQDSNYEQY; V: TRBV28
CDR3: ASSLVGNPGYT; V: TRBV5-4
CDR3: ASSLEVGNTEAF; V: TRBV11-2
CDR3: ASSYSRAGAGNTEAF; V: TRBV6-2/TRBV6-3
CDR3: ASSPGSDYGYT; V: TRBV12-3/TRBV12-4
CDR3: ASSNTGTGIYEQY; V: TRBV5-1
CDR3: AWHGGTSRADTQY; V: TRBV30
CDR3: ASSQDGGGYGYT; V: TRBV14
CDR3: ASSGQDTQY; V: TRBV2
CDR3: ASRGQAAESEAF; V: TRBV10-2
CDR3: ASSSHSQYNEQF; V: TRBV28
CDR3: ASSVRLAGGETQY; V: TRBV9
CDR3: AGIGSPNSPLH; V: TRBV6-5
CDR3: ASIPRTGEAF; V: TRBV3-1/TRBV3-2
CDR3: ASSVEGELATNEKLF; V: TRBV9
CDR3: ASSLAVGGTEAF; V: TRBV5-1
CDR3: ASSSGGDTYEQY; V: TRBV5-1
CDR3: ATMQGAEAF; V: TRBV24-1
CDR3: ASSLRVSGGYTSTDTQY; V: TRBV7-2
CDR3: ASSLDGQNYGYT; V: TRBV5-1
CDR3: ASSYSRQTNEKLF; V: TRBV6-5
CDR3: ASSDMGFRTDTQY; V: TRBV14
CDR3: ASSQTGTGVTEAF; V: TRBV4-2
CDR3: ASSLFPGNSEAF; V: TRBV27
CDR3: ASSPDGITWY; V: TRBV18
CDR3: ASSVDWQGATTEQY; V: TRBV9
CDR3: ASSQETTNYGYT; V: TRBV4-2
CDR3: ASSPKTGSLYEQY; V: TRBV7-9
CDR3: ASSLGQGAGYGYT; V: TRBV3-1/TRBV3-2
CDR3: ATSAGTGKGYNSPLH; V: TRBV15
CDR3: AWRGDEGNIQY; V: TRBV30
CDR3: ASSFLRGRNSPLH; V: TRBV11-2